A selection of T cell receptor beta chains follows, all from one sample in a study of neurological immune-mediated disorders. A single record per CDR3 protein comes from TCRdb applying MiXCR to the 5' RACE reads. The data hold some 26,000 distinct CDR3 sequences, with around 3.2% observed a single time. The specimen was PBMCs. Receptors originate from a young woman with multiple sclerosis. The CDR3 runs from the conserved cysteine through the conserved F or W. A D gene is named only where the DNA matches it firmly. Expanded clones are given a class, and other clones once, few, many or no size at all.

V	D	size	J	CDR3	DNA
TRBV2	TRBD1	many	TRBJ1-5	CASSGTGQGAHF	TGTGCCAGCAGTGGAACCGGACAGGGTGCGCATTTT
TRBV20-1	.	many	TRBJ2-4	CSVSRAAKNIQYF	TGCAGTGTTAGCCGTGCTGCCAAAAACATTCAGTACTTC
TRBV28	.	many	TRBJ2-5	CASSLSWETQYF	TGTGCCAGCAGTCTCAGTTGGGAGACCCAGTACTTC
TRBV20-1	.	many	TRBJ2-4	CSASNFRALAKNIQYF	TGCAGTGCTAGTAATTTCCGGGCCCTAGCCAAAAACATTCAGTACTTC
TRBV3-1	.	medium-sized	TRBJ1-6	CASSQVGSPLHF	TGTGCCAGCAGCCAGGTTGGGTCACCCCTCCACTTT
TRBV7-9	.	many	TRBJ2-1	CASSLVRQAYNEQFF	TGTGCCAGCAGCTTAGTCCGTCAGGCCTACAATGAGCAGTTCTTC
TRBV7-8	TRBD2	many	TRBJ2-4	CASSFGFITSGRRGKNIQYF	TGTGCCAGCAGCTTTGGTTTCATCACTAGCGGGAGAAGGGGCAAAAACATTCAGTACTTC
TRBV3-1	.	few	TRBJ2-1	CASSPYSYNEQFF	TGTGCCAGCTCGCCTTACTCCTACAATGAGCAGTTCTTC
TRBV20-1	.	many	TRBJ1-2	CSARTDGDGYTF	TGCAGTGCTAGGACCGATGGGGATGGCTACACCTTC
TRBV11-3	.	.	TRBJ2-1	CASSSPRDKYNEQFF	TGTGCCAGCAGCTCGCCGAGGGACAAATACAATGAGCAGTTCTTC
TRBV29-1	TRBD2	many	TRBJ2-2	CSAGGGTGGELFF	TGCAGCGCCGGCGGGGGGACCGGCGGGGAGCTGTTTTTT
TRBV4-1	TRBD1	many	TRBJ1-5	CASSHPDRANQPQNF	TGCGCCAGCAGCCACCCGGACAGGGCCAATCAGCCCCAGAATTTT
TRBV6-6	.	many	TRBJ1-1	CASSPLNREAFF	TGTGCCAGCAGTCCTCTGAACAGAGAAGCTTTCTTT
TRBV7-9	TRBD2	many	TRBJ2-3	CASSYLGTSGSQTQYF	TGTGCCAGCAGCTACTTGGGGACTAGCGGGAGTCAGACGCAGTATTTT
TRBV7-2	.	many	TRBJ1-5	CASRGPGSNQPQHF	TGTGCCAGCAGGGGGCCGGGTTCTAATCAGCCCCAGCATTTT
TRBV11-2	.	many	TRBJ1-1	CASSLGGVNTEAFF	TGTGCCAGCAGCTTAGGTGGGGTAAACACTGAAGCTTTCTTT
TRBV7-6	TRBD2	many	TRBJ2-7	CASSLEIAGYEQYF	TGTGCCAGCAGCTTAGAAATAGCGGGGTACGAGCAGTACTTC
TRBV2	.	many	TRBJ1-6	CASIRDTHNSPLNF	TGTGCCAGCATAAGGGACACGCATAATTCACCCCTCAACTTT
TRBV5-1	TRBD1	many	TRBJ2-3	CASSPRQGPDTQYF	TGCGCCAGCAGCCCGAGACAGGGTCCAGATACGCAGTATTTT